The sequence of this T cell receptor beta chain was determined in a study of T cell repertoires in cytomegalovirus infection. As for the study in general: Indications of both CMV infection and matching HLA type were provided by public TCR beta signatures. Study findings and constraints: Adding up the frequency of public TCR beta families identified people who carried CMV plus the relevant HLA. HLA-C-restricted CMV clonotypes gave the most frequent clonotype in two of eight donors.

TCRdb used MiXCR to reprocess the reads, holding one entry per CDR3 protein. The table includes 450,000 to 650,000 distinct CDR3 sequences, approximately 26% detected once. As concerns this clonotype: Its antigen is undetermined.

Sequencing was carried out using PBMCs. The source is a human donor in good health (CMV status not recorded). Some clones in this sample may be carry-over from other donors' samples.

DNA for the CDR3: TGTGCCAGTAGTAGACCTCTAGAGGAGGGCGTCTACAATGAGCAGTTCTTC. Translation gives CASSRPLEEGVYNEQFF. The chain couples TRBV19 to TRBJ2-1; the D gene is possibly TRBD2 (6 bases). In germline, CDR1 is LNHDA, CDR2 SQIVND (reference sequence). This CDR3 region has 17 residues. The V gene lost 4 bases and the J gene lost 3 bases, with 19 bases spanning the gap.